The sample holds a few counts of the clone carrying this T cell receptor (beta chain). Its target is not known. CDR1 and CDR2 from the germline V gene are SNHLY and FYNNEI. Germline trimming cut 7 bases from V and 7 bases from J; bases unmatched to any gene: 7. The CDR3 has 14 residues. PBMCs served as the source from which CD4+ and CD8+ T cells were sorted. This entry belongs to a study of CD8+ T cells in alopecia areata. Overall study results and limits: Mice showed TCR sharing more clearly than patients did, possibly owing to HLA. Sequencing of scalp samples also captures resident alphabeta T cells of normal skin. Normal scalp showed lower clonality than lesional scalp, especially alopecia totalis/universalis.

Once RNA had been extracted, it was reverse transcribed into cDNA to act as the sequencing template. Method: immunoSEQ multiplex PCR; TCRdb's copy keeps in-frame clones and lacks some. The table includes around 97,000 clones, 55% detected once. The specimen was CD4+ T cells sorted from blood. This clonotype was obtained from a human donor in good health. The chain carries TRBV2 and TRBJ1-5, with 10 bases matching TRBD1. The CDR3 protein is CASKGQGYVQPQHF. DNA of the CDR3: TGTGCCAGCAAGGGACAGGGGTACGTCCAGCCCCAGCATTTT.